This T cell receptor (beta chain) was obtained from a study of control samples from healthy donors and cancer patients. Clones were sequenced by immunoSEQ multiplex PCR, and TCRdb holds only the in-frame ones, with some missing. The sample gives 200,000 to 250,000 clones, 90% to 95% of which show up once; about 1.6% is in the top ten. V was pared by 7 bases and J by 0 bases, with 4 bases between. Germline V gene lookup returns CDR1 SNHLY and CDR2 FYNNEI. The CDR3 totals 12 residues. This receptor was obtained from a man aged 45-60 years in good health. The chain is built from TRBV2 and TRBJ1-5; D is unclear. Sequenced input: blood. The CDR3 loop is CASKNSNQPQHF. The CDR3 region has the DNA TGTGCCAGCAAGAATAGCAATCAGCCCCAGCATTTT.